The sequence of this T cell receptor (beta chain) was determined in a study of T cell responses to AZD1222 COVID-19 vaccine. As for the study in general: Analysis merged second doses at about 4 or about 12 weeks. Overall study findings and caveats: Spike-specific TCR breadth rose after two AZD1222 doses, and depth rose as well. The peak T cell response came first, and repertoires were sampled only after it. Regions left unmutated in variants are reportedly the target of nearly half of spike-specific TCRs.

CDR1 is SQVTM and CDR2 is ANQGSEA in the germline V gene. The CDR3 length is 13 residues. Trimming took 5 bases from V and 5 from J; bases not matched to a gene: 7. The repertoire was sequenced with immunoSEQ multiplex PCR; TCRdb's copy has only in-frame clones and lacks some. The data show approximately 150,000 clones, approximately 90% seen once. Comment on this clone: Antigen specificity is unknown.

The sequencing used peripheral blood, collected on day 0 of AZD1222 vaccination. This sequence was found in an adult in good health. The chain combines TRBV29-1 with TRBJ2-7; TRBD1 agrees at 9 bases. The CDR3 protein is CSVHGTGWDEQYF. The CDR3 region has the DNA TGCAGCGTTCACGGGACAGGGTGGGACGAGCAGTACTTC.